This TCR beta chain emerged from a study of human T cells and chemical hapten exposure. Turning to the study itself: A patient group, mainly female, showed alopecia areata, totalis or universalis.

This sample's time point: patch test 2, 6 weeks after DPC sensitization. Regarding treatment: therapeutic diphenylcyclopropenone sensitization with weekly scalp DPC. Total RNA was isolated from unfractionated whole blood. TCRdb ran MiXCR on the RACE reads and lists one entry per CDR3 protein. This table holds tens of thousands of distinct CDR3 sequences, approximately 9.5% found once. This clonotype was found a few times. V was cut by 1 base and J by 2 bases, with 9 bases left in between. Germline CDR1 and CDR2: SGHAT and FQNNGV. CDR3 length: 14 residues. V and J are TRBV11-2 and TRBJ2-7, with a possible D match to TRBD2 (7 bases). The clonotype comes from a woman aged 25 to 45 with alopecia areata. Some clones in this sample may be carry-over from other donors' samples. Specimen: whole blood, collected in connection with sensitization to the hapten diphenylcyclopropenone (DPC). CDR3 sequence reads: CASSLAGGPYEQYF. The CDR3 DNA reads as TGTGCCAGCAGCTTAGCGGGGGGCCCCTACGAGCAGTACTTC.